The rows below give T cell receptor beta chains drawn from one sample of a study of breast tumors, draining lymph nodes, adjacent tissues. TCRdb re-called the multiplex PCR reads through MiXCR, storing one row per CDR3 protein. The repertoire has about 180,000 distinct CDR3 sequences, about 33% of them found once; the top ten carry approximately 4.3%. The source material was axillary lymph node tissue. These receptors all stem from a female donor with breast cancer. Some clones in this sample may be carry-over from other donors' samples. The CDR3 runs from the conserved cysteine through the conserved F or W. Clone size is not always given. Where it is, it says once, few, many or a class for expanded clones.

V: TRBV20-1; size: many; J: TRBJ2-7; length: 14; CDR3: CSASGPGPFYEQYF
V: TRBV15; size: many; J: TRBJ2-1; length: 14; CDR3: CATRTSGVYNEQFF
V: TRBV28; size: few; J: TRBJ1-2; length: 17; CDR3: CASNVGQGPQLNYGYTF
V: TRBV12-5; size: many; J: TRBJ1-2; length: 14; CDR3: CASGLWTAHYGYTF
V: TRBV6-6; size: many; J: TRBJ2-1; length: 13; CDR3: CASSSSTGNEQFF
V: TRBV6-1; size: NA; J: TRBJ2-5; length: 17; CDR3: CASSYLSGQTYQETQYF
V: TRBV19; size: many; J: TRBJ2-7; length: 13; CDR3: CASSIDLARTQYF
V: TRBV25-1; size: NA; J: TRBJ2-7; length: 13; CDR3: CASSGGTGYEQYF
V: TRBV7-8; size: once; J: TRBJ2-3; length: 18; CDR3: CANSSIRSYARGPGAQYF
V: TRBV18; size: NA; J: TRBJ2-2; length: 14; CDR3: CASSEQPNTGELFF
V: TRBV7-7; size: once; J: TRBJ1-1; length: 12; CDR3: CASSEPGSEAFF
V: TRBV20-1; size: NA; J: TRBJ1-1; length: 16; CDR3: CSAREVGRRLNTEAFF
V: TRBV5-1; size: many; J: TRBJ1-6; length: 14; CDR3: CASSFLTGDSPLHF
V: TRBV20-1; size: NA; J: TRBJ2-7; length: 13; CDR3: CSTSSQGAYAQYF
V: TRBV18; size: many; J: TRBJ2-5; length: 15; CDR3: CASSPAGYFGETQYF
V: TRBV10-1; size: many; J: TRBJ1-4; length: 14; CDR3: CASTRLGGNEKLFF
V: TRBV12-3/TRBV12-4; size: many; J: TRBJ2-1; length: 16; CDR3: CASSTPWSGNYNEQFF
V: TRBV19; size: many; J: TRBJ2-1; length: 15; CDR3: CASSHPGLALNEQFF
V: TRBV19; size: many; J: TRBJ1-5; length: 18; CDR3: CATSKGVRGITSNQPQHF
V: TRBV20-1; size: NA; J: TRBJ2-1; length: 12; CDR3: CSARDRGMIPLF
V: TRBV6-2/TRBV6-3; size: NA; J: TRBJ1-5; length: 17; CDR3: CASSYLGTTDSNQPQHF
V: TRBV20-1; size: many; J: TRBJ2-5; length: 15; CDR3: CSAPLGGLAGETQYF
V: TRBV2; size: many; J: TRBJ1-2; length: 12; CDR3: CASIGIAGGYTF
V: TRBV19; size: many; J: TRBJ2-1; length: 15; CDR3: CASSPGQGAYNEQFF
V: TRBV7-9; size: NA; J: TRBJ1-5; length: 14; CDR3: CASRGHRNNQPQHF
V: TRBV20-1; size: many; J: TRBJ2-7; length: 16; CDR3: CSASPGLAGASGEQYF
V: TRBV6-1; size: many; J: TRBJ1-4; length: 12; CDR3: CASSEPPGKLFF
V: TRBV7-8; size: many; J: TRBJ2-5; length: 13; CDR3: CASSLLTQETQYF
V: TRBV20-1; size: many; J: TRBJ2-5; length: 16; CDR3: CSARALAGGWQETQYF
V: TRBV7-3; size: many; J: TRBJ2-3; length: 16; CDR3: CASSLGLAGAADTQYF
V: TRBV7-8; size: many; J: TRBJ1-2; length: 15; CDR3: CASSTNRGHGYGYTF
V: TRBV12-3/TRBV12-4; size: many; J: TRBJ1-4; length: 12; CDR3: CASSLRQEKLFF